These 24 T cell receptor beta chains share one sample of origin, sequenced in a study of T cells in localized non-small cell lung cancer. The protocol was immunoSEQ multiplex PCR, while the TCRdb copy is restricted to in-frame clones and leaves out a portion. The table records 25,000 to 35,000 clones, roughly nine tenths of them present only once. This specimen was peripheral blood, taken before any cancer treatment. These receptors all stem from an older female donor with stage I lung adenocarcinoma.

This chain connects TRBV5-1 to TRBJ1-4, with unresolved D. The length of the CDR3 is 13 residues. Germline V gene sequence: CDR1 SGHRS, CDR2 YFSETQ. V lost 0 bases and J lost 6, with 6 bases in between. The CDR3 DNA sequence: TGCGCCAGCAGCTTGGCCGGGGATGAAAAACTGTTTTTT. Amino acids: CASSLAGDEKLFF.

The chain couples TRBV11-2 to TRBJ2-2, with D unclear. CDR1 SGHAT and CDR2 FQNNGV come from the germline V gene. Trimming took off 0 bases at V and 4 bases at J, with 6 bases between the two ends. This CDR3 has 14 amino acids. CDR3 in amino acids: CASSLEWVTGELFF. CDR3 nucleotides: TGTGCCAGCAGCTTAGAATGGGTCACCGGGGAGCTGTTTTTT.

The chain is built from TRBV28 and TRBJ2-7, with a weak D call TRBD2 (5 bases). Germline CDR1 and CDR2: MDHEN and SYDVKM. V was cut by 1 base and J by 2 bases, with 9 bases left in between. This CDR3 contains 14 residues. The CDR3 DNA sequence: TGTGCCAGCAGTTTATCGGGGTTGGCCTACGAGCAGTACTTC. This encodes CASSLSGLAYEQYF.

This sequence joins TRBV28 and TRBJ1-5; TRBD1 is a possible D gene (5 bases). The ends were cut back, 5 bases at V and 3 bases at J, with 14 bases in the middle. CDR1 and CDR2 (germline): MDHEN, SYDVKM. The CDR3 is 15 amino acids. The CDR3, as DNA: TGTGCCAGCAGTCCCTCGGGGGACTACAATCAGCCCCAGCATTTT. This translates into CASSPSGDYNQPQHF.

V is TRBV10-3 and J is TRBJ2-5, with 10 nucleotides matching TRBD2. The trim removed 0 bases at V and 4 bases at J, leaving 11 bases unmatched. The CDR3 is 18 amino acids. Per the germline V gene, CDR1 is ENHRY and CDR2 is SYGVKD. Here the CDR3 reads CAISESGSSGRGRETQYF. The CDR3 DNA reads TGTGCCATCAGTGAGTCGGGGTCTAGCGGGAGAGGGAGAGAGACCCAGTACTTC.

The chain joins TRBV2 to TRBJ2-3, with D hard to call. CDR3 length: 14 residues. Trimming took 5 bases from V and 0 from J, leaving 9 bases between them. CDR1 and CDR2 from the germline V gene are SNHLY and FYNNEI. DNA of the CDR3: TGTGCCAGCAGTCCGGGTCTAAGCACAGATACGCAGTATTTT. The encoded protein is CASSPGLSTDTQYF.

The CDR3 bases are TGCAGCGGGGGTGTGAACACCGGGGAGCTGTTTTTT. The encoded protein is CSGGVNTGELFF. The chain carries TRBV29-1 and TRBJ2-2; no clear D gene. The CDR3 has 12 amino acids. V gave up 7 bases and J gave up 1 base, with 7 bases separating them. Looked up from germline, CDR1 is SQVTM and CDR2 is ANQGSEA.

The V gene is TRBV19, the J gene TRBJ2-1; D remains unclear. V was pared by 0 bases and J by 12 bases, with 12 bases between. There are 13 residues in the CDR3. The germline gives CDR1 LNHDA, CDR2 SQIVND (reference sequence). CDR3 in DNA: TGTGCCAGTAGTATAGAAAACTCCCTCCCGCAGTTCTTC. This gives the protein CASSIENSLPQFF.

The rearrangement links TRBV29-1 to TRBJ1-5, with D perhaps matching TRBD1 (6 bases). CDR3 length: 13 amino acids. The germline V gene has CDR1 SQVTM and CDR2 ANQGSEA. V shed 2 bases and J shed 8 bases, with 13 bases lying between them. The DNA of the CDR3 is TGCAGCGTTGAAACAGGGCCATCGGAGCCCCAGCATTTT. Translation: CSVETGPSEPQHF.

CDR3 loop: CASSRDRGKQPQHF. The DNA of the CDR3 is TGTGCCAGCTCAAGGGACAGGGGAAAACAGCCCCAGCATTTT. The chain is built from TRBV18 and TRBJ1-5; 10 bases match TRBD1. Germline CDR1 and CDR2: KGHSH and LQKENI. This CDR3 spans 14 amino acids. Losses at the gene ends were 5 bases for V and 7 bases for J; bases not matched to a gene: 5.

The rearrangement links TRBV5-1 to TRBJ2-6; the D gene could be TRBD1 or TRBD2 (5 bases each). Germline loops: CDR1 SGHRS, CDR2 YFSETQ. Trimming shortened V by 5 bases and J by 4 bases, and 13 bases separated the two germline ends. The CDR3 spans 15 residues. CDR3 in amino acids: CASSSGRVGANVLTF. The CDR3 nucleotides read TGCGCCAGCAGTTCGGGACGGGTCGGGGCCAACGTCCTGACTTTC. Full variable domain (rest looked up from reference TRBV5-1 and TRBJ2-6): KAGVTQTPRYLIKTRGQQVTLSCSPISGHRSVSWYQQTPGQGLQFLFEYFSETQRNKGNFPGRFSGRQFSNSRSEMNVSTLELGDSALYLCASSSGRVGANVLTFGAGSRLTVL.

The CDR3 is CASSFRVQETQYF. The CDR3 DNA is TGTGCCAGCAGTTTTAGGGTCCAAGAGACCCAGTACTTC. This chain uses TRBV27 with TRBJ2-5, with D hard to call. The CDR3 is 13 amino acids. The germline gives CDR1 MNHEY, CDR2 SMNVEV (reference sequence). Trimming removed 3 bases at V and 1 base at J, with 6 bases between.

In this sample, this clone turned up once. V and J are TRBV21-1 and TRBJ2-7; TRBD1, the D gene given by the table, was not confirmed from the DNA. TRBV21-1 is deemed a pseudogene. The length of the CDR3 is 14 residues. The CDR3 protein is CASSKEGGSYEQYF. The CDR3 coding sequence is TGTGCCAGCAGCAAAGAAGGGGGATCCTACGAGCAGTACTTC.

This chain joins TRBV19 and TRBJ2-3; 10 positions agree with TRBD1. CDR3 length: 15 residues. Trimming removed 8 bases from V and 4 bases from J; junction bases left unmatched: 9. Germline-derived CDR1 and CDR2 are LNHDA and SQIVND (reference sequence). The CDR3 loop reads CASGTGAPRADTQYF. The CDR3 coding sequence is TGTGCCAGTGGGACAGGGGCGCCTAGGGCAGATACGCAGTATTTT.

The chain uses TRBV23-1 and TRBJ1-1; D gene uncertain. TRBV23-1 is classed as an ORF, of uncertain function. Trimming pared 0 bases from V and 1 base from J, leaving 12 bases between. This CDR3 region has 16 residues. This CDR3 reads CASSQSGKRQNTEAFF. In DNA, the CDR3 is TGCGCCAGCAGTCAATCAGGTAAGCGGCAGAACACTGAAGCTTTCTTT.

The CDR3 DNA reads TGTGCCAGCAGCAGAGATGCCACAGGGGGCAGCTACAATGAGCAGTTCTTC. Translated, it gives CASSRDATGGSYNEQFF. The chain recombines TRBV21-1 with TRBJ2-1; the table calls TRBD1, which could not be checked here. TRBV21-1 is assigned pseudogene status. The CDR3 spans 17 residues.

The V call is TRBV6-5, the J call TRBJ2-7; 14 bases line up with TRBD2. V shed 7 bases, J shed 7 bases, and the junction held 9 bases outside the gene matches. Germline CDR1 MNHEY, CDR2 SVGAGI. The CDR3 loop spans 15 amino acids. The CDR3 DNA reads TGTGCCAGCAATCCGGGACTAGCGGGAGCGGAGGAGCAGTACTTC. It specifies CASNPGLAGAEEQYF.

The J gene is TRBJ2-2, the V gene TRBV30; 11 bases align to TRBD2. Per germline, CDR1 GTSNPN and CDR2 SVGIG (reference sequence). The CDR3 length is 16 residues. With 8 bases clipped from V and 0 bases from J, the junction kept 8 bases outside the gene matches. In DNA, the CDR3 is TGTGCCGGCTCACCGGGACTAGCGGCGAACACCGGGGAGCTGTTTTTT. This gives the protein CAGSPGLAANTGELFF.

The chain has TRBV5-1 and TRBJ2-7; 7 bases fit TRBD2. J lost 0 bases, V lost 1 base, and 4 bases had no gene match. CDR3 length equals 15 residues. Germline CDR1 reads SGHRS; CDR2 reads YFSETQ. CDR3 region: CASSLLSGDSYEQYF. The CDR3, as DNA: TGCGCCAGCAGCTTGCTGAGCGGGGACTCCTACGAGCAGTACTTC.

The CDR3 DNA reads as TGTGCCAGCAGTTCCCGGGGACATCCCTTGGATGAGCAGTTCTTC. Translated, it gives CASSSRGHPLDEQFF. This chain connects TRBV28 to TRBJ2-1; a possible D gene is TRBD1 (6 bases). Germline CDR1 MDHEN, CDR2 SYDVKM. The length of the CDR3 is 15 residues. V shed 4 bases and J shed 8 bases, with 18 bases lying between them.

This chain links TRBV4-3 with TRBJ1-4, with D possibly being TRBD1 (6 bases). Germline CDR1 LGHNA, CDR2 YSLEER. Trimming shortened V by 4 bases and J by 4 bases, and 13 bases separated the two germline ends. The CDR3 contains 15 residues. For the CDR3, the DNA is TGCGCCAGCAGCCGATCGACAGGTTATAATGAAAAACTGTTTTTT. It translates to CASSRSTGYNEKLFF.

CDR3 nucleotides: TGTGCCAGCAGTTACAGGACAAAGGCCGGGGAGCTGTTTTTT. It codes for CASSYRTKAGELFF. The chain links TRBV6-5 to TRBJ2-2; weak D call: TRBD1 (5 bases). Germline CDR1 is MNHEY and CDR2 is SVGAGI. Trimming left V 2 bases short and J 6 bases short, with 10 bases between. The CDR3 runs 14 residues.

This rearrangement joins TRBV5-1 to TRBJ2-7; 7 bases map to TRBD1. The J segment lost 2 bases and the V segment lost 0 bases, leaving 2 bases of the junction unmatched. Germline V gene sequence: CDR1 SGHRS, CDR2 YFSETQ. The CDR3 totals 14 residues. CDR3 sequence: CASSLGTGPYEQYF. The CDR3 nucleotides read TGCGCCAGCAGCTTGGGGACAGGTCCCTACGAGCAGTACTTC.

J is TRBJ2-2 and V is TRBV18, with D uncertain. Germline lookup yields CDR1 KGHSH and CDR2 LQKENI. The CDR3 has 13 amino acids. V lost 6 bases, J lost 3 bases, and 8 bases lay in between. The CDR3 reads CASSPPDTGELFF. DNA of the CDR3: TGTGCCAGCTCTCCCCCGGACACCGGGGAGCTGTTTTTT.